One and the same sample provided the 21 T cell receptor beta chains below, sequenced in a study of T cell changes during pregnancy in multiple sclerosis. Assay: immunoSEQ multiplex PCR; the TCRdb copy retains only in-frame clones and omits some. There are 36,000 or so clones in the sample; approximately 90% occur only once, and 11% lies in the top ten. The material was CD8+ T cells from peripheral blood mononuclear cells, obtained in the third trimester of pregnancy. Receptors were obtained from a female donor with multiple sclerosis, enrolled in a pregnancy study.

This rearrangement joins TRBV6-1 to TRBJ2-7; D remains unclear. V lost 6 bases and J 3 bases, leaving 12 bases between the germline ends. This CDR3 has 13 residues. Germline V CDR1 and CDR2: MNHNS, SASEGT. The CDR3 spells CASSDNPYYEQYF. Written as DNA, the CDR3 is TGTGCCAGCAGCGACAACCCTTACTACGAGCAGTACTTC.

The genes are TRBV7-9 and TRBJ1-1; D is perhaps TRBD1 (6 bases). Germline loops: CDR1 SEHNR, CDR2 FQNEAQ (reference sequence). Trimming shortened V by 5 bases and J by 0 bases, and 10 bases separated the two germline ends. This CDR3 region has 14 residues. CDR3: CASSPDRLNTEAFF. CDR3 sequence (DNA): TGTGCCAGCAGCCCCGACAGGCTGAACACTGAAGCTTTCTTT.

The chain carries TRBV27 and TRBJ2-2, with 9 positions matching TRBD1. Germline CDR1 is MNHEY and CDR2 is SMNVEV (reference sequence). This CDR3 is built from 14 residues. Trimming removed 7 bases from V and 7 bases from J; junction bases left unmatched: 7. This CDR3 is CASTDRGPHGELFF. The CDR3 DNA reads TGTGCCAGCACGGACAGGGGACCCCACGGGGAGCTGTTTTTT.

The rearrangement links TRBV27 to TRBJ1-1; D unresolved. The CDR3 spans 13 residues. Germline values: CDR1 MNHEY, CDR2 SMNVEV (reference sequence). Trimming took off 5 bases at V and 1 base at J, with 8 bases between the two ends. CDR3 protein: CASSTAPNTEAFF. The CDR3, as DNA: TGTGCCAGCAGTACAGCACCGAACACTGAAGCTTTCTTT.

This clone was detected once. The chain couples TRBV9 to TRBJ2-1; 8 bases are a match to TRBD1. V shed 0 bases and J 7 bases; nucleotides not matched to a gene: 6. This CDR3 spans 15 amino acids. CDR1 is SGDLS and CDR2 is YYNGEE in the germline V gene. Here the CDR3 DNA reads TGTGCCAGCAGCGTAGCCCAGGGGGCTAAGAATGAGCAGTTCTTC. This sequence encodes CASSVAQGAKNEQFF.

The J gene is TRBJ2-1, the V gene TRBV13; 8 bases fit TRBD2. The CDR3 extends over 18 amino acids. V was clipped by 0 bases and J by 0 bases; unmatched bases: 7. CDR1 and CDR2 from the germline V gene are PRHDT and FYEKMQ (reference sequence). CDR3 amino acids: CASSLGLAEFNSYNEQFF. CDR3 bases: TGTGCCAGCAGCTTAGGACTAGCGGAGTTCAACTCCTACAATGAGCAGTTCTTC.

The chain is built from TRBV11-2 and TRBJ2-7; the D is unclear. Looked up from germline, CDR1 is SGHAT and CDR2 is FQNNGV. This CDR3 has 14 residues. Between the trimmed V and J ends, which lost 0 bases and 1 base, there was a span of 7 bases. The CDR3 DNA follows: TGTGCCAGCAGCTTAGATCAGTATTCCTACGAGCAGTACTTC. Its translation: CASSLDQYSYEQYF.

The chain carries TRBV12-1 and TRBJ1-1; TRBD1 is the table's D call and was not checked against the DNA. TRBV12-1 is termed a pseudogene. This CDR3 is built from 11 residues. CDR3 residues: CASSFDRGAFF. The CDR3 coding sequence is TGTGCCAGCAGCTTTGACAGGGGAGCTTTCTTT.

The chain recombines TRBV5-1 with TRBJ2-1; a weak D match, TRBD2 (6 bases). Germline V CDR1 and CDR2: SGHRS, YFSETQ. V dropped 2 bases and J dropped 0 bases, with 12 bases sitting between them. This CDR3 spans 16 amino acids. The CDR3 nucleotides read TGCGCCAGCAGCTTCGGGACTCCCAGCTCCTACAATGAGCAGTTCTTC. Protein product: CASSFGTPSSYNEQFF.

The CDR3 DNA sequence: TGTGCCAGCGCCATGGGGGGCGAGCAGTACTTC. Amino acid sequence: CASAMGGEQYF. V is TRBV7-9 and J is TRBJ2-7, with D perhaps TRBD2 (6 bases). Trimming removed 8 bases at V and 6 bases at J, with 11 bases between. Germline values: CDR1 SEHNR, CDR2 FQNEAQ (reference sequence). This CDR3 comprises 11 residues.

The rearrangement links TRBV4-1 to TRBJ1-1; no definite D call. The V and J ends lost 1 base and 5 bases respectively, with 5 bases between them. The germline V gene has CDR1 MGHRA and CDR2 YSYEKL. The CDR3 runs to 12 residues. CDR3: CASSQAGTEAFF. CDR3 sequence (DNA): TGCGCCAGCAGCCAAGCCGGGACTGAAGCTTTCTTT.

The rearrangement links TRBV4-3 to TRBJ1-2; D gene ambiguous. The germline V and J ends were trimmed by 0 bases and 0 bases, with 5 bases remaining between them. The CDR3 loop spans 14 amino acids. Germline V gene data show CDR1 as LGHNA and CDR2 as YSLEER. This chain's CDR3 is CASSQELANYGYTF. CDR3 DNA: TGCGCCAGCAGCCAAGAACTGGCTAACTATGGCTACACCTTC.

The chain uses TRBV30 and TRBJ1-2; TRBD1 aligns across 7 bases. The germline CDR1 and CDR2 sequences are GTSNPN and SVGIG (reference sequence). J was trimmed by 4 bases and V by 7 bases; bases with no gene match: 18. The CDR3 consists of 16 residues. This CDR3 is CASMGEAIGTVYGYTF. CDR3 coding DNA: TGTGCCTCCATGGGAGAAGCAATCGGGACAGTCTATGGCTACACCTTC.

The table lists this clone with a few counts. The chain is built from TRBV6-4 and TRBJ2-2, with 8 bases matching TRBD2. The junction had 2 bases not matched to a gene; V was cut back by 3 bases and J by 2 bases. Germline assignment: CDR1 MRHNA and CDR2 SNTAGT. The CDR3 is 15 residues long. As DNA, the CDR3 is TGTGCCAGCAGTGAGGTAGCGGGAAACACCGGGGAGCTGTTTTTT. Encoded protein: CASSEVAGNTGELFF.

The rearrangement uses TRBV19 and TRBJ1-1; 8 bases match TRBD1. The junction had 5 bases not matched to a gene; V was cut back by 0 bases and J by 8 bases. CDR1 is LNHDA, CDR2 SQIVND, per germline (reference sequence). The CDR3 covers 14 residues. The CDR3 DNA sequence: TGTGCCAGTAGTATAGACGCAACAGGGGGAGAAGCTTTCTTT. It codes for CASSIDATGGEAFF.

The chain combines TRBV5-1 with TRBJ1-1; D may be TRBD1 (5 bases). The CDR3 runs to 14 residues. Germline CDR1 is SGHRS and CDR2 is YFSETQ. Deletions cut 2 bases from V and 4 bases from J, with 12 bases between. CDR3 coding DNA: TGCGCCAGCAGCTTTTACAGGTGGGTCACTGAAGCTTTCTTT. Its translation is CASSFYRWVTEAFF.

The chain has TRBV6-4 and TRBJ2-1; 10 positions match TRBD2. The ends lost 5 bases at V and 5 bases at J; junction bases unmatched: 9. CDR3 length: 16 amino acids. Germline-derived CDR1 and CDR2 are MRHNA and SNTAGT. CDR3 DNA: TGTGCCAGCAGTCTGGGGGCCAGCGGGGGGGACAATGAGCAGTTCTTC. Protein sequence: CASSLGASGGDNEQFF.

CDR3: CASSLRQGYTDTQYF. The CDR3 nucleotides read TGTGCCAGCAGCCTGAGGCAGGGTTACACAGATACGCAGTATTTT. This chain links TRBV7-2 with TRBJ2-3; a weak D match, TRBD1 (5 bases). This CDR3 has 15 amino acids. CDR1 and CDR2 from the germline V gene are SGHTA and FQGNSA. V lost 5 bases and J 2 bases, leaving 14 bases between the germline ends. Filled out from reference TRBV7-2 and TRBJ2-3, the complete variable domain reads GAGVSQSPSNKVTEKGKDVELRCDPISGHTALYWYRQSLGQGLEFLIYFQGNSAPDKSGLPSDRFSAERTGGSVSTLTIQRTQQEDSAVYLCASSLRQGYTDTQYFGPGTRLTVL.

This clone appeared a single time. V gene TRBV6-1 combines with J gene TRBJ2-7; 13 bases are shared with TRBD2. CDR3 length: 15 residues. The germline V gene has CDR1 MNHNS and CDR2 SASEGT. V was clipped by 2 bases and J by 5 bases; unmatched bases: 3. The chain's CDR3 is CASSETSGRADEQYF. In DNA form, the CDR3 reads TGTGCCAGCAGTGAAACTAGCGGGAGGGCCGACGAGCAGTACTTC.

The chain is built from TRBV5-6 and TRBJ2-7; possible D gene TRBD2, 7 bases. CDR1 and CDR2 from the germline V gene are SGHDT and YYEEEE. CDR3 size: 16 residues. V was pared by 4 bases and J by 2 bases, with 19 bases between. The CDR3 loop reads CASSLTRGGNAYEQYF. CDR3 coding DNA: TGTGCCAGCAGCCTCACGAGGGGGGGAAACGCCTACGAGCAGTACTTC.

The rearrangement joins TRBV11-2 to TRBJ1-5, with 9 bases aligning to TRBD1. The V gene end was trimmed by 1 base and the J gene end by 4 bases; junction bases not matched to a gene: 2. Germline V CDR1 and CDR2: SGHAT, FQNNGV. The length of the CDR3 is 15 residues. The CDR3 DNA reads as TGTGCCAGCAGCTTAGGGACAGGGGCAAATCAGCCCCAGCATTTT. Translating gives CASSLGTGANQPQHF. Full variable domain (outside the CDR3, taken from reference TRBV11-2 and TRBJ1-5): EAGVAQSPRYKIIEKRQSVAFWCNPISGHATLYWYQQILGQGPKLLIQFQNNGVVDDSQLPKDRFSAERLKGVDSTLKIQPAKLEDSAVYLCASSLGTGANQPQHFGDGTRLSIL.